The 20 T cell receptor beta chains reported below all come from one sample, sequenced in a study of T cells in Graves' hyperthyroidism and ophthalmopathy. Amplification of TCR beta CDR3 regions used RNA as the template. The TCR CDR3 first-round RT-PCR relied on the HTBI primer set. TCRdb processed the multiplex PCR reads anew with MiXCR; each CDR3 protein has one entry. This table has 500,000 to 600,000 distinct CDR3 sequences, 15% to 20% appearing once. The sequencing input was blood. These TCRs come from a man aged 40-50 years with Graves' ophthalmopathy.

The chain joins TRBV7-9 to TRBJ2-3; weak D call: TRBD2 (5 bases). Germline CDR1 reads SEHNR; CDR2 reads FQNEAQ (reference sequence). The CDR3 has 15 amino acids. Trimming pared 0 bases from V and 4 bases from J, leaving 11 bases between. The CDR3 DNA is TGTGCCAGCAGCTTAGCCAACCACGGGGCAGATACGCAGTATTTT. Protein sequence: CASSLANHGADTQYF. Full variable domain (remainder filled in from reference TRBV7-9 and TRBJ2-3): DTGVSQNPRHKITKRGQNVTFRCDPISEHNRLYWYRQTLGQGPEFLTYFQNEAQLEKSRLLSDRFSAERPKGSFSTLEIQRTEQGDSAMYLCASSLANHGADTQYFGPGTRLTVL.

This clonotype has ten or more counts. The chain links TRBV20-1 to TRBJ2-3, with D possibly matching TRBD2 (5 bases). The CDR3 covers 13 residues. Germline CDR1 DFQATT, CDR2 SNEGSKA (reference sequence). V lost 3 bases to trimming and J lost 1 base, with 8 bases between them. The CDR3 bases are TGCAGTGCTAGTGAAGCGGGCACAGATACGCAGTATTTT. As protein: CSASEAGTDTQYF.

The V call is TRBV27, the J call TRBJ2-1; D is unresolved. CDR3 length equals 12 residues. The germline V gene has CDR1 MNHEY and CDR2 SMNVEV (reference sequence). V was clipped by 4 bases and J by 8 bases, with 9 bases between them. The CDR3 region has the DNA TGTGCCAGCAGTTCCCTGGGGTATGAGCAGTTCTTC. This encodes CASSSLGYEQFF.

This clonotype has just a few counts. This sequence joins TRBV29-1 and TRBJ1-1; D ambiguous. The CDR3 has 14 amino acids. The germline V gene has CDR1 SQVTM and CDR2 ANQGSEA. V dropped 5 bases and J dropped 0 bases, with 13 bases sitting between them. CDR3 loop: CSVLGGQMNTEAFF. Written as DNA, the CDR3 is TGCAGCGTTTTGGGCGGGCAGATGAACACTGAAGCTTTCTTT.

This clonotype was picked up a small number of times. The V gene is TRBV7-9, the J gene TRBJ2-1; no definite D call. CDR3 length: 18 amino acids. Trimming took 4 bases from V and 0 from J, leaving 19 bases between them. CDR1 and CDR2 (germline): SEHNR, FQNEAQ (reference sequence). The CDR3 nucleotides read TGTGCCAGCAGCTCAACCCCTTCAAGAGCGAGCTCCTACAATGAGCAGTTCTTC. Translating gives CASSSTPSRASSYNEQFF.

This clonotype was observed a few times. The CDR3 DNA sequence: TGCGCCAGCAGCCAAGCCCTTAGCAAAAACATTCAGTACTTC. It yields the protein CASSQALSKNIQYF. The genes are TRBV4-3 and TRBJ2-4; D is unclear. V dropped 1 base and J dropped 3 bases, with 7 bases sitting between them. In germline, CDR1 is LGHNA, CDR2 YSLEER. This CDR3 is 14 amino acids long.

This clonotype was seen only a few times. V usage is TRBV2 and J usage is TRBJ1-4; 8 nucleotides line up with TRBD1. The CDR3 runs 14 residues. Unmatched junction bases numbered 6, after V lost 4 bases and J lost 8 bases. The germline CDR1 and CDR2 sequences are SNHLY and FYNNEI. Written as DNA, the CDR3 is TGTGCCAGCAGTGTCTGGACAGGGAACGAAAAACTGTTTTTT. Protein sequence: CASSVWTGNEKLFF.

V and J are TRBV9 and TRBJ2-1; the match to TRBD1 covers 9 bases. Germline CDR1 and CDR2: SGDLS and YYNGEE. V shed 3 bases, J shed 8 bases, and the junction held 9 bases outside the gene matches. This CDR3 has 15 amino acids. CDR3 sequence: CASSARTGEIDEQFF. CDR3 in DNA: TGTGCCAGCAGCGCTAGGACAGGGGAAATCGATGAGCAGTTCTTC.

The chain recombines TRBV5-4 with TRBJ1-1; TRBD1 agrees at 10 bases. The CDR3 is made up of 13 amino acids. Germline V gene data show CDR1 as SGHNT and CDR2 as YYREEE (reference sequence). With V trimmed by 4 bases and J by 7 bases, 4 bases remained unmatched. The CDR3 here is CASSTGTGVEAFF. The CDR3 DNA sequence: TGTGCCAGCAGCACGGGGACAGGGGTTGAAGCTTTCTTT.

Ten or more counts support this clonotype. V is TRBV10-3 and J is TRBJ2-7, with a possible D match to TRBD2 (6 bases). V lost 0 bases, J lost 7 bases, and 13 bases lay in between. Looked up from germline, CDR1 is ENHRY and CDR2 is SYGVKD. The length of the CDR3 is 14 residues. The DNA of the CDR3 is TGTGCCATCAGTGAGTCGGAGGGTCTGGAGGAGCAGTACTTC. It yields the protein CAISESEGLEEQYF.

This clonotype showed up many times. The J gene is TRBJ2-7, the V gene TRBV9; the match to TRBD1 covers 7 bases. The CDR3 extends over 14 amino acids. V gave up 0 bases and J gave up 1 base; unmatched junction bases: 1. Germline V gene sequence: CDR1 SGDLS, CDR2 YYNGEE. The CDR3: CASSVGDSSYEQYF. CDR3 bases: TGTGCCAGCAGCGTAGGGGACAGTTCCTACGAGCAGTACTTC.

The rearrangement links TRBV5-1 to TRBJ2-2; 11 bases fit TRBD1. V lost 4 bases, J lost 4 bases, and 6 bases stayed unmatched. CDR1 SGHRS and CDR2 YFSETQ come from the germline V gene. The length of the CDR3 is 16 residues. CDR3 bases: TGCGCCAGCAGCCCCAGGACAGGGGGCGTCACCGGGGAGCTGTTTTTT. Protein product: CASSPRTGGVTGELFF.

This clonotype was seen a few times. The chain employs TRBV6-1 and TRBJ2-5; 7 positions match TRBD2. The CDR3 has 16 residues. The germline gives CDR1 MNHNS, CDR2 SASEGT. J lost 5 bases, V lost 6 bases, and 15 bases had no gene match. For the CDR3, the DNA is TGTGCCAGCAGCTTTAGCGGGCGCCCTAATGGGGAGACCCAGTACTTC. Amino acids: CASSFSGRPNGETQYF.

CDR3 amino acids: CASSTDYSNQPQHF. The CDR3, as DNA: TGTGCCAGCAGCACGGACTATAGCAATCAGCCCCAGCATTTT. The chain has TRBV7-9 and TRBJ1-5; D is undetermined. The V and J ends lost 5 bases and 0 bases respectively, with 8 bases between them. CDR1 and CDR2 from the germline V gene are SEHNR and FQNEAQ (reference sequence). This CDR3 comprises 14 residues.

This rearrangement joins TRBV5-1 to TRBJ2-2; maybe TRBD1 (7 bases). Germline V gene data show CDR1 as SGHRS and CDR2 as YFSETQ. The CDR3 spans 16 residues. Trimming took off 4 bases at V and 6 bases at J, with 19 bases between the two ends. CDR3 nucleotides: TGCGCCAGCAGCGCCCTCCCTCAGGGGGGTCCCGGGGAGCTGTTTTTT. Translation gives CASSALPQGGPGELFF.

This clonotype was detected ten times or more. The gene calls are TRBV28 and TRBJ1-1, with D perhaps TRBD1 (6 bases). CDR3 size: 16 residues. Germline loops: CDR1 MDHEN, CDR2 SYDVKM. Trimming pared 1 base from V and 11 bases from J, leaving 23 bases between. CDR3 sequence reads: CASSLFLGVQTGGAFF. The CDR3 DNA reads TGTGCCAGCAGTTTATTTTTGGGGGTACAGACAGGCGGCGCTTTCTTT.

This clonotype has ten or more counts. The V call is TRBV28, the J call TRBJ2-3; a possible D gene is TRBD2 (5 bases). The V end was cut by 5 bases, the J end by 0 bases, with 12 bases between. This CDR3 is 15 amino acids long. In germline, CDR1 is MDHEN, CDR2 SYDVKM. CDR3 in DNA: TGTGCCAGCAGTCCACCACTAGGGAGCACAGATACGCAGTATTTT. This translates into CASSPPLGSTDTQYF.

This chain links TRBV20-1 with TRBJ2-2, with a tentative D call TRBD1 (6 bases). V lost 1 base and J 7 bases, leaving 13 bases between the germline ends. The CDR3 has 14 residues. From germline, CDR1 is DFQATT and CDR2 SNEGSKA (reference sequence). For the CDR3, the DNA is TGCAGTGCTAGAGTACAGGGCTGCGGCGGGGAGCTGTTTTTT. This encodes CSARVQGCGGELFF.

The chain recombines TRBV5-6 with TRBJ2-4; D unresolved. Per germline, CDR1 SGHDT and CDR2 YYEEEE. This CDR3 is built from 15 residues. V was trimmed by 5 bases and J by 0 bases, leaving 12 bases between them. This CDR3 reads CASRTLRVAKNIQYF. The CDR3 region has the DNA TGTGCCAGCAGAACTTTGCGAGTAGCCAAAAACATTCAGTACTTC.

The table lists this clonotype with a few counts. The chain recombines TRBV14 with TRBJ2-3; TRBD2 matches at 12 bases. CDR1 is SGHDN, CDR2 FVKESK, per germline. V was clipped by 3 bases and J by 1 base; unmatched bases: 2. The CDR3 sequence is 16 residues long. CDR3 protein: CASSQTSGRRTDTQYF. The CDR3 DNA follows: TGTGCCAGCAGCCAGACTAGCGGGAGACGCACAGATACGCAGTATTTT.